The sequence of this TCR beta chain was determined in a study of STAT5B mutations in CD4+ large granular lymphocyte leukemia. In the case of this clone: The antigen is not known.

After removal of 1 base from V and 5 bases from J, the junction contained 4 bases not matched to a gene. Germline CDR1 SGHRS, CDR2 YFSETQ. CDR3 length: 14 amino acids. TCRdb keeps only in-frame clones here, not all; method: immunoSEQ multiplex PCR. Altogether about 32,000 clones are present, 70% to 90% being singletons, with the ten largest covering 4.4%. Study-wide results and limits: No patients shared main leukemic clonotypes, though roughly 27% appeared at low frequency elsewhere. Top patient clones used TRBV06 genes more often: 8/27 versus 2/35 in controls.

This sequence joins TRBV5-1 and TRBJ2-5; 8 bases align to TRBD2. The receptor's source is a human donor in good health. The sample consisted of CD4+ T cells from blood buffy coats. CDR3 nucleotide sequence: TGCGCCAGCAGCTTGCGGGAGGGTAGGGAGACCCAGTACTTC. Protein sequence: CASSLREGRETQYF. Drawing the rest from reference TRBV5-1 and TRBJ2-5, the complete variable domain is KAGVTQTPRYLIKTRGQQVTLSCSPISGHRSVSWYQQTPGQGLQFLFEYFSETQRNKGNFPGRFSGRQFSNSRSEMNVSTLELGDSALYLCASSLREGRETQYFGPGTRLLVL.